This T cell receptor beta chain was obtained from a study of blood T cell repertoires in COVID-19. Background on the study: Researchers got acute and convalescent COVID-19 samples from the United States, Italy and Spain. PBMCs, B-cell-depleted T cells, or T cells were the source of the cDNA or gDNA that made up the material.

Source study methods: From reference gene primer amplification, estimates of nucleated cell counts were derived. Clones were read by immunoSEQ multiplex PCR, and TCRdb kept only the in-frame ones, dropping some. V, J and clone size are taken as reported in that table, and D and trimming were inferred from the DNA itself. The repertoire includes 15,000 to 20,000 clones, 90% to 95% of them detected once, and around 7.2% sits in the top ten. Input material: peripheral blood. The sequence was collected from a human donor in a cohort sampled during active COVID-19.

As DNA, the CDR3 is TGTGCCACCAGCAGAACGGGGAGCTCCTACGAGCAGTACTTC. Translation gives CATSRTGSSYEQYF. The chain links TRBV15 to TRBJ2-7; D perhaps matches TRBD2 (5 bases). The germline V gene encodes CDR1 LNHNV and CDR2 YYDKDF (reference sequence). Trimming took 2 bases from V and 0 from J, leaving 8 bases between them. This CDR3 spans 14 amino acids.